This T cell receptor (beta chain) appears in the sequencing data of a study of chemoradiotherapy in HPV16-positive cancers. A word on this clone: No antigen is known for it. At one end, the junction sequence differs from germline, possibly due to a read error.

TCRdb keeps only in-frame clones here, not all; method: immunoSEQ multiplex PCR. The table lists approximately 9,200 clones, around 74% of them singletons. Regarding the study as a whole: Candidate HPV-specific clones and E7-related TCR motifs grew in tumor during treatment. Functional assays defining HPV-specific T cells used only a couple of HPV16-positive patients.

Per germline, CDR1 ENHRY and CDR2 SYGVKD. The CDR3 contains 17 residues. The TCR originated in a human donor with HPV-associated anogenital cancer. The starting material was tumor tissue, obtained from a patient who underwent chemoradiotherapy. V usage is TRBV10-3 and J usage is TRBJ1-1, with unresolved D. The DNA for the CDR3 is TGTGCCATCAGTGAGTCTCAGTCCGGGGTAGTGAAAACTGAAGCTTTCTTT. Translation gives CAISESQSGVVKTEAFF.